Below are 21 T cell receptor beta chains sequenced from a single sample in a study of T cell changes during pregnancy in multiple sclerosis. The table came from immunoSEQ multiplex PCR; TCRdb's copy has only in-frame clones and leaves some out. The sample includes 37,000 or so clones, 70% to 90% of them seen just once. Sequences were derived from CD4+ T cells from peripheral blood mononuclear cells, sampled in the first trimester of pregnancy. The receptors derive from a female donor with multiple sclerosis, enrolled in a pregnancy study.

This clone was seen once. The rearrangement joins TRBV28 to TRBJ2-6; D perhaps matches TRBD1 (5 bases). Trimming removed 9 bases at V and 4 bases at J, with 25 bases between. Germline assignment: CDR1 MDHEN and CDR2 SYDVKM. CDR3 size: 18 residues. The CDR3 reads CASRKGAVVLPGANVLTF. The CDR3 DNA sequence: TGTGCCAGTCGAAAAGGGGCAGTCGTTCTCCCCGGGGCCAACGTCCTGACTTTC. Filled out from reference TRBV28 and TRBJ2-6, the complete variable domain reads DVKVTQSSRYLVKRTGEKVFLECVQDMDHENMFWYRQDPGLGLRLIYFSYDVKMKEKGDIPEGYSVSREKKERFSLILESASTNQTSMYLCASRKGAVVLPGANVLTFGAGSRLTVL.

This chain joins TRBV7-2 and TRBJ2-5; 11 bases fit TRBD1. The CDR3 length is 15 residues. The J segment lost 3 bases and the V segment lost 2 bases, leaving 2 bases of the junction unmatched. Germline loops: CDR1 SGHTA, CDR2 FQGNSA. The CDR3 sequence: CASSLRTGGEETQYF. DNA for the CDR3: TGTGCCAGCAGCTTACGGACAGGGGGCGAAGAGACCCAGTACTTC.

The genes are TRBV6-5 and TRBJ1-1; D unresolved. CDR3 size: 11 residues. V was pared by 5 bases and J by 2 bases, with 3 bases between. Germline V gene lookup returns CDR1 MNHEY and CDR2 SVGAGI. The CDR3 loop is CASSTNTEAFF. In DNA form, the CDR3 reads TGTGCCAGCAGTACAAACACTGAAGCTTTCTTT.

The CDR3 sequence: CASSVRAGATGELFF. In DNA form, the CDR3 reads TGTGCCAGCAGCGTCCGAGCGGGTGCCACCGGGGAGCTGTTTTTT. The chain has TRBV7-6 and TRBJ2-2; a possible D gene is TRBD2 (6 bases). Germline V gene lookup returns CDR1 SGHVS and CDR2 FNYEAQ. V was clipped by 5 bases and J by 4 bases, with 14 bases between them. The CDR3 loop spans 15 amino acids.

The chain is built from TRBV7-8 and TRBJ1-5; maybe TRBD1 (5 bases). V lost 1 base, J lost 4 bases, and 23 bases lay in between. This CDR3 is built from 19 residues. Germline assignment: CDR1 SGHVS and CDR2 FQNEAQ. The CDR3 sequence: CASSLGRVRGKWENQPQHF. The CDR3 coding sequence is TGTGCCAGCAGCTTAGGAAGGGTCCGGGGGAAATGGGAAAATCAGCCCCAGCATTTT.

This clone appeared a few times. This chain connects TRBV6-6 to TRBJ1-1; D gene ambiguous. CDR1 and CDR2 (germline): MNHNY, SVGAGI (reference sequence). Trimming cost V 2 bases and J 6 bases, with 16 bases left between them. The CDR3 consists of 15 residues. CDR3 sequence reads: CASSYAGSLEAEAFF. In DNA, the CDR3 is TGTGCCAGCAGTTACGCCGGATCCCTTGAGGCTGAAGCTTTCTTT.

CDR3 sequence reads: CASSKVGGTEAFF. CDR3 DNA: TGTGCCAGCAGTAAGGTAGGAGGGACTGAAGCTTTCTTT. J is TRBJ1-1 and V is TRBV6-4; no firm D call. Trimming pared 5 bases from V and 5 bases from J, leaving 12 bases between. Germline CDR1 and CDR2: MRHNA and SNTAGT. CDR3 size: 13 residues.

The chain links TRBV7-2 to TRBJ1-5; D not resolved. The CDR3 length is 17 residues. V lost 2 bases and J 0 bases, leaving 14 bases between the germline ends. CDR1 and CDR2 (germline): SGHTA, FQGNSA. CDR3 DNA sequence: TGTGCCAGCAGCTTACGCTCGACACGCTATAGCAATCAGCCCCAGCATTTT. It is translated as CASSLRSTRYSNQPQHF. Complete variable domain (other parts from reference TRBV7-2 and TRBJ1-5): GAGVSQSPSNKVTEKGKDVELRCDPISGHTALYWYRQSLGQGLEFLIYFQGNSAPDKSGLPSDRFSAERTGGSVSTLTIQRTQQEDSAVYLCASSLRSTRYSNQPQHFGDGTRLSIL.

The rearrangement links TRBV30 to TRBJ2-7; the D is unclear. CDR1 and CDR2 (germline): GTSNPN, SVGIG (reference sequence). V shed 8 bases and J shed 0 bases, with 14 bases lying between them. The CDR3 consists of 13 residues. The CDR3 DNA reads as TGTGCCCACAAAAAACAGAGCTCCTACGAGCAGTACTTC. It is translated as CAHKKQSSYEQYF.

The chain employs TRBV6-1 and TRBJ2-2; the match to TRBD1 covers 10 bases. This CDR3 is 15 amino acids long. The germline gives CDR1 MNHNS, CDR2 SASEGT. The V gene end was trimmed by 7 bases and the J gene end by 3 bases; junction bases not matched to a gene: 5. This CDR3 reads CASIRQGAYTGELFF. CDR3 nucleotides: TGTGCCAGCATACGACAGGGGGCGTACACCGGGGAGCTGTTTTTT.

The CDR3, as DNA: TGTGCCAGCAGCTTAGCGTCCACAGGGTGGGACACTGAAGCTTTCTTT. Amino acid sequence: CASSLASTGWDTEAFF. The rearrangement links TRBV7-9 to TRBJ1-1; D is possibly TRBD1 (6 bases). Germline CDR1 and CDR2: SEHNR and FQNEAQ (reference sequence). This CDR3 comprises 16 residues. The V gene lost 0 bases and the J gene lost 3 bases, with 14 bases spanning the gap.

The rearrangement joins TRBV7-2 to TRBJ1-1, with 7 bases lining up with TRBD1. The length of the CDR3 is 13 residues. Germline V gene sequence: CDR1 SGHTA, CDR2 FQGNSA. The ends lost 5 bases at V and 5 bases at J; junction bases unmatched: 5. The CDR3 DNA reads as TGTGCCAGCAGCCCAAGGGGGCGAACTGAAGCTTTCTTT. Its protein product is CASSPRGRTEAFF.

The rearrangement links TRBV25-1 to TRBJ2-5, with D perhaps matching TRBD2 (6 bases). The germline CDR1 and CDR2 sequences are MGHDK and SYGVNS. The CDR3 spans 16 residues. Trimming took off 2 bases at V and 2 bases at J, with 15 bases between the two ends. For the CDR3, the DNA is TGTGCCAGCAGTGAAGGGAAGCGGGCCGCACAAGAGACCCAGTACTTC. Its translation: CASSEGKRAAQETQYF.

This CDR3 is CASSVLGREGPGTQYF. The CDR3 DNA follows: TGTGCCAGCAGCGTATTAGGGCGGGAGGGCCCTGGGACCCAGTACTTC. The V gene is TRBV9, the J gene TRBJ2-5; 9 nucleotides agree with TRBD2. The germline gives CDR1 SGDLS, CDR2 YYNGEE. This CDR3 comprises 16 residues. V was pared by 1 base and J by 7 bases, with 11 bases of the junction left unmatched. The whole variable domain, filled in from reference TRBV9 and TRBJ2-5, reads DSGVTQTPKHLITATGQRVTLRCSPRSGDLSVYWYQQSLDQGLQFLIQYYNGEERAKGNILERFSAQQFPDLHSELNLSSLELGDSALYFCASSVLGREGPGTQYFGPGTRLLVL.

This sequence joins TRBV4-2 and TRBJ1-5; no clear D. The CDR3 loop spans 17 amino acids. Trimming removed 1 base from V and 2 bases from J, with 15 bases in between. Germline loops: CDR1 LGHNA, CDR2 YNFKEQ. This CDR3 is CASSQVRGNVGNQPQHF. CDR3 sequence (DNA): TGTGCCAGCAGCCAAGTCCGAGGGAATGTGGGCAATCAGCCCCAGCATTTT.

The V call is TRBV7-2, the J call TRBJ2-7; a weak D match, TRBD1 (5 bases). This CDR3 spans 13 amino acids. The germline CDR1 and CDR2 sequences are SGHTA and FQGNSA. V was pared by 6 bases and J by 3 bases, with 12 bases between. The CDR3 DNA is TGTGCCAGCAGTCTCGGCAGGGTCTACGAGCAGTACTTC. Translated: CASSLGRVYEQYF.

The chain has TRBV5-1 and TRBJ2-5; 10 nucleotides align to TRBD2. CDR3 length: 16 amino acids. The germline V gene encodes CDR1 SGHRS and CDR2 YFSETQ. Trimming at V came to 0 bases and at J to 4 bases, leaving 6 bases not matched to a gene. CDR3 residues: CASSLESGGVTETQYF. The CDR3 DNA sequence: TGCGCCAGCAGCTTGGAAAGCGGGGGGGTGACAGAGACCCAGTACTTC.

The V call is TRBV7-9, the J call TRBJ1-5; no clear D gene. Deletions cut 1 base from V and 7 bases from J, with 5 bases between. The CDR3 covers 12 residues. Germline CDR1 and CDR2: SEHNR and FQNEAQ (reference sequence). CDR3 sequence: CASSLDGQPQHF. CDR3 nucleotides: TGTGCCAGCAGCTTAGACGGGCAGCCCCAGCATTTT.

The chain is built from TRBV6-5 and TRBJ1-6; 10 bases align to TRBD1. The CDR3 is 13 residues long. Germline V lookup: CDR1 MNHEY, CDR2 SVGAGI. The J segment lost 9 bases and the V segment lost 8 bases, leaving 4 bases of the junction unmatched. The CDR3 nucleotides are TGTGCCAGCGCGAGGACAGGGGGTTCACCCCTCCACTTT. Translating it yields CASARTGGSPLHF.

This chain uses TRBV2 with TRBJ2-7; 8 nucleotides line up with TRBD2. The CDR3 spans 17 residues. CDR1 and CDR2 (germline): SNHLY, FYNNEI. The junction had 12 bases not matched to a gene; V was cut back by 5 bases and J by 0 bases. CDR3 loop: CASSTLGTRISSYEQYF. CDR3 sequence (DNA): TGTGCCAGCAGTACACTGGGGACTAGGATTTCCTCCTACGAGCAGTACTTC.

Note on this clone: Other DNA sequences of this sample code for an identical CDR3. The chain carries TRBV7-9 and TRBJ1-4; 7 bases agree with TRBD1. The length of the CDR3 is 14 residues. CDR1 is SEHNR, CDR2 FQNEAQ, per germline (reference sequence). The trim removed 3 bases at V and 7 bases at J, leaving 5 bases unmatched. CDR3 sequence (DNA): TGTGCCAGCAGCTTGCAACAGGGGAGTGAAAAACTGTTTTTT. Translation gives CASSLQQGSEKLFF.